One T cell receptor (beta chain) is described in this entry. Its antigen remains unidentified. Measured with immunoSEQ multiplex PCR; TCRdb has only the in-frame clones, and not every one. The data hold approximately 88,000 clones, with roughly 84% observed a single time. The data were obtained in a study of OX40 agonist ivuxolimab in advanced cancers. Study-wide background: Three patients, one with hepatocellular carcinoma and two with cutaneous melanoma, achieved partial responses. Points from the study as a whole: Dose levels from 0.1 to 3.0 mg/kg saw CD4+ and CD8+ blood T cells expand clonally by week 6. Researchers report that CD8+ T cells had, on average, more expanded clones than CD4+.

The clonotype was recovered from an adult with an advanced solid tumor such as melanoma, head and neck, liver or kidney cancer. The sample in question was CD4+ or CD8+ T cells sorted from blood, obtained in a trial of the OX40 agonist ivuxolimab.

The CDR3 here is CASSTRLQEETQYF. The CDR3 bases are TGTGCCAGTAGTACAAGGCTCCAAGAGGAGACCCAGTACTTC. V is TRBV19 and J is TRBJ2-5; D is uncertain. V was shortened by 4 bases and J by 5 bases, with 14 bases between the two germline ends. The CDR3 runs to 14 residues. CDR1 LNHDA and CDR2 SQIVND come from the germline V gene (reference sequence).